The T cell receptor beta chain under discussion was sequenced for a study of T cell responses to AZD1222 COVID-19 vaccine. Trimming left V 4 bases short and J 7 bases short, with 12 bases between. The CDR3 length is 13 residues. Sequencing used immunoSEQ multiplex PCR; TCRdb keeps in-frame clones, though not all of them. Seen here are roughly 120,000 clones, around 91% observed once, and the top ten hold around 1.5%. Notes on this clone: Its antigen is not known.

Study findings and constraints: Among spike-specific TCRs, nearly half reportedly target unmutated variant regions.

The chain combines TRBV5-3 with TRBJ2-1; D is unresolved. TRBV5-3 is assigned to the ORF class and has an uncertain function. This clonotype was sampled from an adult who received the AZD1222 COVID-19 vaccine. The sequenced sample was peripheral blood, obtained 28 days after the second AZD1222 dose. The CDR3 DNA is TGTGCCAGAAGCATCCACGAGGTTAATGAGCAGTTCTTC. This codes for CARSIHEVNEQFF.